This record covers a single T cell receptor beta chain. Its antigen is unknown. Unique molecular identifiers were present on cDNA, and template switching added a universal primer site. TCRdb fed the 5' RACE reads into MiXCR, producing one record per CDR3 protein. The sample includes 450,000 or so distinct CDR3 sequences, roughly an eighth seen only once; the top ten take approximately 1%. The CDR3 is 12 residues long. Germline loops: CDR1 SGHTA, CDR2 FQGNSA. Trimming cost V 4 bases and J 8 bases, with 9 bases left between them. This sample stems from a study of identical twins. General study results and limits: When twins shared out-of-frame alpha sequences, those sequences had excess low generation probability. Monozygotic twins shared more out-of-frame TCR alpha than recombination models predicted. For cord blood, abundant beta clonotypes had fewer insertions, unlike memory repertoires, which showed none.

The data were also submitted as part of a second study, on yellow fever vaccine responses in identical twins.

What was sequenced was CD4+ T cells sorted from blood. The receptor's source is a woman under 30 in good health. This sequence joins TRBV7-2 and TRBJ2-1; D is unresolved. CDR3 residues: CASSSPGYEQFF. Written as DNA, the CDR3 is TGTGCCAGCAGCTCGCCGGGCTATGAGCAGTTCTTC.